The rows below give T cell receptor beta chains drawn from one sample of a study of regulatory T cells in long-lasting Graves disease. From the multiplex PCR reads, TCRdb called clonotypes with MiXCR, one entry per CDR3 protein. Of around 360,000 distinct CDR3 sequences detected, around 15% appear once; the ten largest clones hold over 20%. The same data also went into a second study, on T cells in Graves' hyperthyroidism and ophthalmopathy.

The sequences come from peripheral blood mononuclear cells (PBMCs), collected at new diagnosis, from a patient treated with antithyroid drugs. Source of these receptors: a woman between 18 and 30 years old with Graves disease. CDR3s leave out the opening cysteine and the closing phenylalanine or tryptophan.

j_call | v_call | cdr3_aa
TRBJ2-7 | TRBV4-1 | ASSQGGTSGTLSYEQY
TRBJ1-5 | TRBV20-1 | SAPGRGVRYSNQPQH
TRBJ1-3 | TRBV12-3/TRBV12-4 | ASSFRDRAGNTIY
TRBJ2-3 | TRBV6-1 | ASTPLGSTDTQY
TRBJ2-1 | TRBV12-3/TRBV12-4 | ASSPGLADLGEQF
TRBJ1-2 | TRBV6-2/TRBV6-3 | ASSYSNIGGYT
TRBJ2-7 | TRBV14 | ASSQVHGGEQY
TRBJ2-5 | TRBV19 | ASSIGNQETQY
TRBJ2-7 | TRBV3-1 | ASSRGTGAIYEQY
TRBJ1-1 | TRBV5-6 | ASSRNSGYEAF
TRBJ2-7 | TRBV29-1 | SVGTGTYEQY
TRBJ1-1 | TRBV6-2/TRBV6-3 | ASSHAQEATEAF
TRBJ2-5 | TRBV2 | ASRLKGQETQY
TRBJ1-4 | TRBV5-5 | ASSFRSRENEKLF
TRBJ2-5 | TRBV4-2 | ASSQGQSSETQY
TRBJ1-1 | TRBV18 | ASSPRQVTEAF
TRBJ1-6 | TRBV7-3 | ASSSRQGRSPLH
TRBJ1-1 | TRBV7-9 | ASSLTLENTEAF
TRBJ2-5 | TRBV7-2 | ASILADQETQY
TRBJ1-1 | TRBV20-1 | SARDRGYTEAF
TRBJ1-1 | TRBV7-8 | ASTEGNNRAF
TRBJ1-1 | TRBV6-1 | ASSLQVIGRLNTEAL
TRBJ1-2 | TRBV7-9 | ASRPAAGNYGYT
TRBJ1-1 | TRBV15 | ATSRVVNTEAF
TRBJ2-6 | TRBV7-9 | ASSSSRGLPGANVLT
TRBJ2-7 | TRBV19 | ASSSTDPQAKY
TRBJ1-4 | TRBV5-8 | ASSLSGGGREKLF
TRBJ2-7 | TRBV9 | ASSPGGGFREQY
TRBJ2-3 | TRBV3-1 | ASSQDLETLTDTQY
TRBJ2-1 | TRBV25-1 | ASIPTSGRQF
TRBJ2-7 | TRBV29-1 | SAGTGPIYEQY
TRBJ2-7 | TRBV12-3/TRBV12-4 | ASSFGRSEGHEQH